These 13 T cell receptor beta chains came from one sample sequenced in a study of blood T cell repertoires in COVID-19. This table comes from immunoSEQ multiplex PCR, and its TCRdb copy is limited to in-frame clones, with some not included. This sample carries more than 55,000 clones, around 74% of them seen once, and the ten largest clones take over 6%. Material for sequencing was peripheral blood. These receptor sequences come from a woman aged 45-59 years with active or convalescent COVID-19.

This chain connects TRBV30 to TRBJ2-1; 9 positions agree with TRBD2. CDR3 length equals 15 residues. Germline trimming cut 4 bases from V and 9 bases from J; bases unmatched to any gene: 13. The V gene's germline CDR1 is GTSNPN and CDR2 SVGIG (reference sequence). The DNA for the CDR3 is TGTGCCTGGACGGGGAGAGGGCGGGAGGGCTTTGAGCAGTTCTTC. Translation: CAWTGRGREGFEQFF.

The gene calls are TRBV7-3 and TRBJ2-2; tentatively, D is TRBD2 (6 bases). The CDR3 is 13 amino acids. Germline V gene data show CDR1 as SGHTA and CDR2 as FQGTGA. V was clipped by 5 bases and J by 6 bases, with 10 bases between them. CDR3 sequence: CASSGSGAGELFF. Here the CDR3 DNA reads TGTGCCAGCAGCGGTAGCGGAGCCGGGGAGCTGTTTTTT.

The chain has TRBV4-1 and TRBJ2-1; 11 nucleotides agree with TRBD1. The CDR3 totals 15 residues. V lost 2 bases and J lost 8; bases outside the gene matches: 5. The germline CDR1 and CDR2 sequences are MGHRA and YSYEKL. The CDR3 DNA is TGCGCCAGCAGCCAACCTAGGACAGGGGGCGATGAGCAGTTCTTC. Translation: CASSQPRTGGDEQFF.

The V gene is TRBV18, the J gene TRBJ2-7; 9 positions match TRBD1. Germline CDR1 and CDR2: KGHSH and LQKENI. There are 14 residues in the CDR3. Trimming took 2 bases from V and 3 from J; bases not matched to a gene: 2. The CDR3 reads CASSPETGGYEQYF. The CDR3 DNA is TGTGCCAGCTCACCAGAGACAGGGGGCTACGAGCAGTACTTC.

This clone was recorded a few times. The chain is built from TRBV25-1 and TRBJ1-2, with a tentative D call TRBD1 (6 bases). From germline, CDR1 is MGHDK and CDR2 SYGVNS. The CDR3 extends over 14 amino acids. V was clipped by 1 base and J by 5 bases, with 11 bases between them. The DNA for the CDR3 is TGTGCCAGCAGTGAATCAGGGGTATTGTATGGCTACACCTTC. Residues: CASSESGVLYGYTF.

This sequence joins TRBV9 and TRBJ1-1, with 8 bases that match TRBD1. The CDR3 runs 14 residues. Germline values: CDR1 SGDLS, CDR2 YYNGEE. After removal of 0 bases from V and 4 bases from J, the junction contained 2 bases not matched to a gene. In DNA, the CDR3 is TGTGCCAGCAGCGTAGTGGACAGGGCCACTGAAGCTTTCTTT. Translating it yields CASSVVDRATEAFF.

The CDR3 DNA is TGTGCCAGCGGGACTAGCGGGAGCTCCTACGAGCAGTACTTC. Its translation is CASGTSGSSYEQYF. V is TRBV19 and J is TRBJ2-7, with 14 bases identical to TRBD2. The CDR3 is made up of 14 amino acids. Germline trimming cut 9 bases from V and 0 bases from J; bases unmatched to any gene: 1. CDR1 is LNHDA, CDR2 SQIVND, per germline (reference sequence).

The rearrangement links TRBV4-2 to TRBJ2-5, with 9 bases that match TRBD2. The V and J ends lost 0 bases and 2 bases, in that order; junction bases with no gene match: 10. Germline V gives CDR1 LGHNA, CDR2 YNFKEQ. CDR3 length equals 18 residues. The CDR3 DNA sequence: TGTGCCAGCAGCCAAGATCTGAACGGCGGGAGGGCACAAGAGACCCAGTACTTC. This translates into CASSQDLNGGRAQETQYF.

The rearrangement joins TRBV5-4 to TRBJ2-5; 7 nucleotides align to TRBD2. Germline-derived CDR1 and CDR2 are SGHNT and YYREEE (reference sequence). The V segment lost 2 bases and the J segment 2 bases; nucleotides outside the gene matches: 0. The CDR3 is made up of 13 amino acids. In DNA form, the CDR3 reads TGTGCCAGCAGCTTCGGGAGGCAAGAGACCCAGTACTTC. Amino acid sequence: CASSFGRQETQYF.

The chain carries TRBV3-1 (or the pseudogene TRBV3-2) and TRBJ1-1, with D perhaps TRBD1 (5 bases). V gave up 4 bases and J gave up 2 bases, with 14 bases separating them. The CDR3 runs 15 residues. The germline V gene encodes CDR1 LGHDT and CDR2 YNNKEL (reference sequence). This CDR3 reads CASSPPRGVNTEAFF. The CDR3 nucleotides read TGTGCCAGCAGCCCTCCGCGGGGCGTCAACACTGAAGCTTTCTTT.

The chain carries TRBV12-3 or TRBV12-4 and TRBJ1-3; D call uncertain. CDR3 length: 12 residues. V lost 6 bases and J lost 2, with 5 bases in between. CDR3 protein: CASSSPGNTIYF. The CDR3 DNA reads TGTGCCAGCAGCTCCCCTGGAAACACCATATATTTT.

The V gene is TRBV9, the J gene TRBJ1-6; weak D call: TRBD1 (5 bases). The V end lost 3 bases, the J end lost 7 bases, and 11 bases lay between the germline ends. The CDR3 is 14 residues long. Germline lookup yields CDR1 SGDLS and CDR2 YYNGEE. Here the CDR3 DNA reads TGTGCCAGCAGCGGGGGGGGTGCGAATTCACCCCTCCACTTT. Translation: CASSGGGANSPLHF.

Only one count was recorded for this clone. The chain is built from TRBV6-2 or TRBV6-3 and TRBJ2-1, with D perhaps TRBD1 (6 bases). The CDR3 is 17 residues long. Trimming took off 6 bases at V and 2 bases at J, with 20 bases between the two ends. Germline CDR1 is MNHEY and CDR2 is SVGEGT. The CDR3 loop is CASSRTPGANTYNEQFF. The CDR3 DNA reads TGTGCCAGCAGCCGAACCCCAGGGGCTAACACCTACAATGAGCAGTTCTTC.